This T cell receptor (beta chain) was retrieved from a study of T cell responses to AZD1222 COVID-19 vaccine. General study findings and limits: Mostly white British, mostly female donors; authors suggested clonal diversity may be underestimated. Seropositive AZD1222 recipients at baseline numbered only five or six.

Measured with immunoSEQ multiplex PCR; TCRdb has only the in-frame clones, and not every one. Of about 92,000 clones listed, 80% to 90% are singletons. The CDR3 length is 13 residues. The germline V gene encodes CDR1 GTSNPN and CDR2 SVGIG (reference sequence). V lost 2 bases and J 9 bases, leaving 17 bases between the germline ends. A note on this clone: The antigen is unknown.

This material consisted of peripheral blood, taken on day 0 of AZD1222 vaccination. The sequence derives from an adult in good health. The chain carries TRBV30 and TRBJ2-7; a possible D gene is TRBD1 (6 bases). CDR3 residues: CAWSRTELRPQYF. CDR3 bases: TGTGCCTGGAGTCGGACAGAGCTAAGGCCGCAGTACTTC.